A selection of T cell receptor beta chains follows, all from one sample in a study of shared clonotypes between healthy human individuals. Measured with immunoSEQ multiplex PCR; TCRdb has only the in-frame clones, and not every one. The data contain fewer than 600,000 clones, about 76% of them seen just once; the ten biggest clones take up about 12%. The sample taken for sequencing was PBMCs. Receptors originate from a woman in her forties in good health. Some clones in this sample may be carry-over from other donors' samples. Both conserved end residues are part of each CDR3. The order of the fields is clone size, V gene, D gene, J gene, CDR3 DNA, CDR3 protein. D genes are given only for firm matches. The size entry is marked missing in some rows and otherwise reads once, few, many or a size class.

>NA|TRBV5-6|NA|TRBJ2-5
TGTGCCAGCAGCTTGACATTGCAAGAGACCCAGTACTTC
CASSLTLQETQYF
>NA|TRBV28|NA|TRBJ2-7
TGTGCCAGCAGTTTTCGGGCCGAGCAGTACTTC
CASSFRAEQYF
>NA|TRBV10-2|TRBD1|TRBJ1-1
TGCGCCCGCCGGACAGGAGCTTTCTTT
CARRTGAFF
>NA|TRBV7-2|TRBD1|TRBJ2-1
TGTGCCAGCAGCTTAATCTCGGGGCAGGGGGTAGGAAATGAGCAGTTCTTC
CASSLISGQGVGNEQFF
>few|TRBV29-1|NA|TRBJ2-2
TGCAGCGTTGAGGCAGGGGGGGCCGGGGAGCTGTTTTTT
CSVEAGGAGELFF
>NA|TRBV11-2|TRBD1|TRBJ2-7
TGTGCCAGCAGCTATTCCGGGACAGGGCTTCCATACGAGCAGTACTTC
CASSYSGTGLPYEQYF
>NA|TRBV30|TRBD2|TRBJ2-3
TGTGCCTGGAGTAGGGCTCTAGCGGGCGTCACAGATACGCAGTATTTT
CAWSRALAGVTDTQYF
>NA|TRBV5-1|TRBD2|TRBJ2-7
TGCGCCAGCAGCTCCGGGACTAGCGGCACCTACGAGCAGTACTTC
CASSSGTSGTYEQYF
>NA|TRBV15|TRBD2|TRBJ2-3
TGTGCCACCAGCAGAGACGGGGACTACACAGATACGCAGTATTTT
CATSRDGDYTDTQYF
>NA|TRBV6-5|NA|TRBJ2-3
TGTGCCAGCAAAGGGCAGGGCACAGATACGCAGTATTTT
CASKGQGTDTQYF
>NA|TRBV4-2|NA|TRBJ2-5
TGTGCCAGCAGCCCGCCGGGAGATTTACAAGAGACCCAGTACTTC
CASSPPGDLQETQYF
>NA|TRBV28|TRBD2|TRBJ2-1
TGTGCCAGCAGTTCAGGGAATTTAGCGGGAGGGGTCGGCGGTGAGCAGTTCTTC
CASSSGNLAGGVGGEQFF
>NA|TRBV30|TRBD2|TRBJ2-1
TGTGCCTGGACCGGGAGGTCCTACAATGAGCAGTTCTTC
CAWTGRSYNEQFF
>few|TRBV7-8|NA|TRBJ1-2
TGTGCCAGCAGCCTCACGACAGGTGCGGCTAACTATGGCTACACCTTC
CASSLTTGAANYGYTF
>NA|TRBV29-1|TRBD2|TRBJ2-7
TGCAGCGTTGCGACGGGGACTAAAGAGCAGTACTTC
CSVATGTKEQYF
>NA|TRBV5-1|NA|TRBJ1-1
TGCGCCAGCAGCCCAAGGACGCTGAACACTGAAGCTTTCTTT
CASSPRTLNTEAFF
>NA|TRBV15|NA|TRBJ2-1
TGTGCCACCAGCGCAGGGAGAGGTGAGCAGTTCTTC
CATSAGRGEQFF
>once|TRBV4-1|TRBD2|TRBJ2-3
TGCGCCAGCAGCCAACTCTTGACTAGCACGGGATCAGATACGCAGTATTTT
CASSQLLTSTGSDTQYF
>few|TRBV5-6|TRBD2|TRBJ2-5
TGTGCCAGCAGCTTGAGGGGAGGGGTCCAAGAGACCCAGTACTTC
CASSLRGGVQETQYF
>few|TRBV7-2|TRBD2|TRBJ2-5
TGTGCCAGCAGCCCCCTAGCGGGAGGGTACCAAGAGACCCAGTACTTC
CASSPLAGGYQETQYF
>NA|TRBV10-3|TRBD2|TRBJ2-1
TGTGCCATCAGTGAGTTTGGGACTAGCGGGCGTAATGAGCAGTTCTTC
CAISEFGTSGRNEQFF
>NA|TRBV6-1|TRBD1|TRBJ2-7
TGTGCCAGCAGTGAAGCGGGGACAGGGGGATACGAGCAGTACTTC
CASSEAGTGGYEQYF
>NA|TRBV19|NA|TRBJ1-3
TGTGCCAGTAGGCGCCGGGGGGACCCTGGAAACACCATATATTTT
CASRRRGDPGNTIYF
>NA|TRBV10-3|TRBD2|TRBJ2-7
TGTGCCATAGGGACTAGCGTTTCCTACGAGCAGTACTTC
CAIGTSVSYEQYF
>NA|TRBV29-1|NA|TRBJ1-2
TGCAGCGTTGAAGATCAACGTAACTATGGCTACACCTTC
CSVEDQRNYGYTF
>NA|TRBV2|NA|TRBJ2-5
TGTGCCAGCAGTGCCGCCCGGGATGGGACCCAGTACTTC
CASSAARDGTQYF
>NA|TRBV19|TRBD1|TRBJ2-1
TGTGCCAGTAGTACTGGACAGGGCGTCAATGAGCAGTTCTTC
CASSTGQGVNEQFF
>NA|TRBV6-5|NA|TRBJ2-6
TGTGCCAGCAGCCGGAGGAGCTCTGGGGCCAACGTCCTGACTTTC
CASSRRSSGANVLTF
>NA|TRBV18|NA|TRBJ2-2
TGTGCCAGCTCCCCGCGGTCCGGAGGGACCGGGGAGCTGTTTTTT
CASSPRSGGTGELFF
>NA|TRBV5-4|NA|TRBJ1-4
TGTGCCAGCAGCTTAGGACTGGCGGATGAAAAACTGTTTTTT
CASSLGLADEKLFF
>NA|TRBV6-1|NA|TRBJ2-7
TGTGCCAGCAGTGAAGGGGTAGGGACTTACGAGCAGTACTTC
CASSEGVGTYEQYF
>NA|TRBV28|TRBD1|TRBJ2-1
TGTGCCAGCAGGAGGAGCGACAGGGACCTCAATGAGCAGTTCTTC
CASRRSDRDLNEQFF
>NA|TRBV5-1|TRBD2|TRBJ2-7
TGCGCCAGCAGCTTAACCTCCAGGACTAGCAGTTACGAGCAGTACTTC
CASSLTSRTSSYEQYF
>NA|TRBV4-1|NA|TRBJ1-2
TGCGCCAGCAGCCAAGATCCCCTCCGGGGTGGTGGCTACACCTTC
CASSQDPLRGGGYTF
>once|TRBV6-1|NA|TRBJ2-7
TGTGCCAGCAGTGAACTGGGCTATCCAAACCTTTACGAGCAGTACTTC
CASSELGYPNLYEQYF
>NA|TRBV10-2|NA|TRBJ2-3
TGCGCCAGCAGGGGGGCGGGAGTTCCTACGCAGTATTTT
CASRGAGVPTQYF
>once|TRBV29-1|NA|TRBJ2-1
TGCAGCGTTGTAGGGTCGGGAGAAACCAACTCCCATTCCTACAATGAGCAGTTCTTC
CSVVGSGETNSHSYNEQFF
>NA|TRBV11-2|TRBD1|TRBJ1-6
TGTGCCAGCAGCTCCCAGACAGGGCTTGGACCCCTCCACTTT
CASSSQTGLGPLHF
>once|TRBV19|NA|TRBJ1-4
TGTGCCAGTAGTATTACAGGTACAACTAATGAAAAACTGTTTTTT
CASSITGTTNEKLFF
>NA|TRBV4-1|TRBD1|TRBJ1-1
TGCGCCAGCAGCCAAGTTTACGGGCGACAGGGGGCGGACACTGAAGCTTTCTTT
CASSQVYGRQGADTEAFF
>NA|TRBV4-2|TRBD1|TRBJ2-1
TGTGCCAGCAGCCAAGACCCGGGACAGAATCGGATTTGGGGGCAGTTCTTC
CASSQDPGQNRIWGQFF
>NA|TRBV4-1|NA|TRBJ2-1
TGCGCCAGCAGCCAACTGGGGTCGGGGAACAATGAGCAGTTCTTC
CASSQLGSGNNEQFF
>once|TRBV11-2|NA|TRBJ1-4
TGTGCCAGCAGCTTAGGGCTCGGGGGGCGGAGAAAACTGTTTTTT
CASSLGLGGRRKLFF
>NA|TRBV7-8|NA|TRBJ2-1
TGTGCCAGCAGCTTAGCAGTCAGCTACAATGAGCAGTTCTTC
CASSLAVSYNEQFF
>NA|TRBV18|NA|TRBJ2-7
TGTGCCAGCTCACCACGAGGGGACTCCTACGAGCAGTACTTC
CASSPRGDSYEQYF
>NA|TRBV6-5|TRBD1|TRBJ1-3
TGTGCCTCCAGTTACGACAGGGTGGGGTCTATATATTTT
CASSYDRVGSIYF
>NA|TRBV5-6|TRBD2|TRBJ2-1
TGTGCCAGCAGCTTGATGGGGACTAGTGGAAATGAGCAGTTCTTC
CASSLMGTSGNEQFF
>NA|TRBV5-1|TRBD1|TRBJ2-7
TGCGCCAGCAGCTCTGGGACAGGGGGCAACGAGCAGTACTTC
CASSSGTGGNEQYF
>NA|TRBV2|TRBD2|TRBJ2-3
TGTGCCAGCAGTGAACTAGCGGGAGCTTTTGGTACGCAGTATTTT
CASSELAGAFGTQYF
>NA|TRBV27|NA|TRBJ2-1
TGTGCCAGCCGCAGGAGATGGGACTACAATGAGCAGTTCTTC
CASRRRWDYNEQFF
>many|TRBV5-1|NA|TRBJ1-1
TGCGCCAGCAGCTTAGAACCAGATAAGAACACTGAAGCTTTCTTT
CASSLEPDKNTEAFF
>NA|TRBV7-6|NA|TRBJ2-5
TGTGCCAGCAGCTTAGGGGTTGAGACCCAGTACTTC
CASSLGVETQYF
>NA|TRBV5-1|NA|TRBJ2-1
TGCGCCAGCAGCTTGGGGGGCGGGAATTACAATGAGCAGTTCTTC
CASSLGGGNYNEQFF